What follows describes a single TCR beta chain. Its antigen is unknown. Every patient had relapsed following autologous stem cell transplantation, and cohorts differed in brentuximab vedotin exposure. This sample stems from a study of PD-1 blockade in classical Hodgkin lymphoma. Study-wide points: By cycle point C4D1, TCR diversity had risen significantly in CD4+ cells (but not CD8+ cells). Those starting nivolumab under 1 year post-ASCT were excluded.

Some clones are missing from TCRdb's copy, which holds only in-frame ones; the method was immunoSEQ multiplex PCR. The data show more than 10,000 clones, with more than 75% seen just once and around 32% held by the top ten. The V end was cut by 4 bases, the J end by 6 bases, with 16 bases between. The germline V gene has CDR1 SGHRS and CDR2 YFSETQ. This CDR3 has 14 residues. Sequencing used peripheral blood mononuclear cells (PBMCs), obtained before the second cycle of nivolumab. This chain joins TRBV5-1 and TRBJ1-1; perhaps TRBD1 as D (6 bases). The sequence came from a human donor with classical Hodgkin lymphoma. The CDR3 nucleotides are TGCGCCAGCAGCCTGCGAGGGGGGCATGCTGAAGCTTTCTTT. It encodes CASSLRGGHAEAFF.